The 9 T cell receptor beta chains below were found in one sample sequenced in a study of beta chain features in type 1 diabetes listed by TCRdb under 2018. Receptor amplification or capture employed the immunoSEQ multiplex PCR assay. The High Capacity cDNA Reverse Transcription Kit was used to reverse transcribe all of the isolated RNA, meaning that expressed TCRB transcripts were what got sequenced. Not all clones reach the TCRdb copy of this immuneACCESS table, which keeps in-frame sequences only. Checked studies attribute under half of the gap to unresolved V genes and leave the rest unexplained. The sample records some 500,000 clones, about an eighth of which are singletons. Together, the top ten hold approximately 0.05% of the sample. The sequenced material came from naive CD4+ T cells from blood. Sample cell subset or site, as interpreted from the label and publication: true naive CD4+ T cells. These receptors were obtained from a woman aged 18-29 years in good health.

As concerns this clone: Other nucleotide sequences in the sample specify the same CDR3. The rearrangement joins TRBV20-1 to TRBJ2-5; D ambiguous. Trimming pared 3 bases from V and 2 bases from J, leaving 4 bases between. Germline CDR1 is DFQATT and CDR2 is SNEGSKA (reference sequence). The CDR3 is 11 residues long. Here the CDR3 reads CSARGQETQYF. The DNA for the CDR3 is TGCAGTGCTAGGGGGCAAGAGACCCAGTACTTC.

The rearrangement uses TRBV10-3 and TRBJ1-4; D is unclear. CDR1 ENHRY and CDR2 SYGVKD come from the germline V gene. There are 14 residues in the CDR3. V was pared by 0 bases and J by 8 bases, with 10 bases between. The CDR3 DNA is TGTGCCATCAGTGAGTCAGGAGCGGCGGAAAAACTGTTTTTT. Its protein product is CAISESGAAEKLFF.

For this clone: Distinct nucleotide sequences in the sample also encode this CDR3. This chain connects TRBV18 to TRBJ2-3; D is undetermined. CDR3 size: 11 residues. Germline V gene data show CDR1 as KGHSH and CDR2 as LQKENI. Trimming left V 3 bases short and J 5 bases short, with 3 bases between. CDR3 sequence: CASSPLDTQYF. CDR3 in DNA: TGTGCCAGCTCACCCCTAGATACGCAGTATTTT.

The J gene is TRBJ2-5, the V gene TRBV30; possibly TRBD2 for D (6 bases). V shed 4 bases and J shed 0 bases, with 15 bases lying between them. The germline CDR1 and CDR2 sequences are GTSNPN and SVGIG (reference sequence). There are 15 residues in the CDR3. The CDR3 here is CAWNLRRANQETQYF. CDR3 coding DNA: TGTGCCTGGAATTTGAGGAGGGCCAACCAAGAGACCCAGTACTTC.

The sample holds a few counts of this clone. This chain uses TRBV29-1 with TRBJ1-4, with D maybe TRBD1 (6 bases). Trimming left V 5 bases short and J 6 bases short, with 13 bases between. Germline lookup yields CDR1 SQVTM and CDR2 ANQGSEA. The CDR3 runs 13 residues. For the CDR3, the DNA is TGCAGCGTTAGACCAGGGGTCGATGAAAAACTGTTTTTT. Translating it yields CSVRPGVDEKLFF.

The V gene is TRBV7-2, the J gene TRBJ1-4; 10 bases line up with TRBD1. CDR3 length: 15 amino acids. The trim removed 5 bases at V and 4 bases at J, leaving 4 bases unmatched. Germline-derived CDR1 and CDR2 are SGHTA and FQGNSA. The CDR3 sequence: CASSRGQGVNEKLFF. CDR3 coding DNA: TGTGCCAGCAGCCGAGGACAGGGGGTTAATGAAAAACTGTTTTTT.

The CDR3 loop is CASSVSGMLPGAKNIQYF. The CDR3 coding sequence is TGTGCCAGCAGCGTAAGCGGCATGCTCCCCGGGGCCAAAAACATTCAGTACTTC. J is TRBJ2-4 and V is TRBV9, with a tentative D call TRBD2 (5 bases). Germline lookup yields CDR1 SGDLS and CDR2 YYNGEE. V was trimmed by 1 base and J by 1 base, leaving 18 bases between them. The CDR3 has 18 residues.

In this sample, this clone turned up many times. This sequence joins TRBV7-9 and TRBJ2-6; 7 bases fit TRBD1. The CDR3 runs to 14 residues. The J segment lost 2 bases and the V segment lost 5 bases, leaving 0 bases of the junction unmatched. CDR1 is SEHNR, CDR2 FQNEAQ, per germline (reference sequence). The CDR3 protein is CASSDRAGANVLTF. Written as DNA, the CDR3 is TGTGCCAGCAGCGACAGGGCTGGGGCCAACGTCCTGACTTTC.

The CDR3 nucleotides read TGTGCCAGCAGTGGGACAACTGCGGATACGCAGTATTTT. Its translation is CASSGTTADTQYF. The chain has TRBV6-1 and TRBJ2-3, with D maybe TRBD1 (5 bases). Germline assignment: CDR1 MNHNS and CDR2 SASEGT. Trimming stripped 4 bases from V and 6 bases from J, with 11 bases between. The CDR3 covers 13 residues.